A selection of T cell receptor beta chains follows, all from one sample in a study of blood T cell repertoires in COVID-19. Some clones are missing from TCRdb's copy, which holds only in-frame ones; the method was immunoSEQ multiplex PCR. The sample yields around 250,000 clones, around 87% seen once. The source material was PBMCs or T cells enriched from blood (not recorded which). These receptors all come from a woman aged 45-59 years who had recovered from COVID-19. Both conserved end residues are part of each CDR3. D genes are given only for firm matches. Where a row states a size, it is once, few, many or the class of an expanded clone; other rows omit it.

d_call: .; clone_size: once; j_call: TRBJ2-7; v_call: TRBV9; cdr3_aa: CASSVGSTGLGEQYF; cdr3_nt: TGTGCCAGCAGCGTAGGAAGTACAGGGCTAGGTGAGCAGTACTTC
d_call: .; clone_size: .; j_call: TRBJ2-2; v_call: TRBV18; cdr3_aa: CASSPGTTNTGELFF; cdr3_nt: TGTGCCAGCTCACCAGGGACAACGAACACCGGGGAGCTGTTTTTT
d_call: .; clone_size: .; j_call: TRBJ2-7; v_call: TRBV30; cdr3_aa: CACTQEGSSYEQYF; cdr3_nt: TGTGCCTGCACACAGGAGGGGAGCTCCTACGAGCAGTACTTC
d_call: .; clone_size: .; j_call: TRBJ1-1; v_call: TRBV2; cdr3_aa: CASTRIQGSREYTEAFF; cdr3_nt: TGTGCCAGTACGAGAATACAGGGAAGTCGCGAGTACACTGAAGCTTTCTTT
d_call: .; clone_size: once; j_call: TRBJ2-3; v_call: TRBV28; cdr3_aa: CASSPLRGTDTQYF; cdr3_nt: TGTGCCAGCAGCCCCCTACGAGGCACAGATACGCAGTATTTT
d_call: .; clone_size: .; j_call: TRBJ2-7; v_call: TRBV7-2; cdr3_aa: CASSSFPDRSLTYEQYF; cdr3_nt: TGTGCCAGCAGCTCGTTCCCCGACAGGTCCCTCACCTACGAGCAGTACTTC
d_call: TRBD2; clone_size: .; j_call: TRBJ2-1; v_call: TRBV14; cdr3_aa: CASSQDRGRRQFF; cdr3_nt: TGTGCCAGCAGCCAAGATCGCGGGAGACGGCAGTTCTTC
d_call: TRBD1; clone_size: .; j_call: TRBJ1-5; v_call: TRBV5-1; cdr3_aa: CASSSEGGQPQHF; cdr3_nt: TGCGCCAGCAGCTCGGAAGGGGGCCAGCCCCAGCATTTT
d_call: .; clone_size: .; j_call: TRBJ2-5; v_call: TRBV4-2; cdr3_aa: CASSQELGGPRETQYF; cdr3_nt: TGTGCCAGCAGCCAAGAACTAGGAGGGCCTCGGGAGACCCAGTACTTC
d_call: .; clone_size: .; j_call: TRBJ2-3; v_call: TRBV2; cdr3_aa: CASSVWGVTDTQYF; cdr3_nt: TGTGCCAGCAGTGTGTGGGGGGTCACAGATACGCAGTATTTT